This T cell receptor (beta chain) was sequenced for a study of blood T cell repertoires in COVID-19. Sequencing used immunoSEQ multiplex PCR; TCRdb keeps in-frame clones, though not all of them. The table records around 400,000 clones, 91% of them present only once. Exposed participants came across a COVID-19 case within 2 weeks before study entry. Trimming shortened V by 4 bases and J by 4 bases, and 10 bases separated the two germline ends. The CDR3 sequence is 13 residues long. CDR1 LGHDT and CDR2 YNNKEL come from the germline V gene (reference sequence). This clone was counted a few times. The V and J genes are TRBV3-1 (or the pseudogene TRBV3-2) and TRBJ1-2; possibly TRBD1 for D (6 bases). This sequence originates from a woman aged 40 to 55 who had been exposed to COVID-19. Input material: PBMCs or T cells enriched from blood (not recorded which). CDR3 nucleotides: TGTGCCAGCAGCCCCCTGGACAGCTATGGCTACACCTTC. Protein product: CASSPLDSYGYTF.